This TCR beta chain was captured in a study of a mutant IDH1 vaccine in newly diagnosed glioma. The length of the CDR3 is 15 residues. Germline V CDR1 and CDR2: SGHNT, YYREEE (reference sequence). The V and J ends lost 3 bases and 4 bases respectively, with 14 bases between them. TCRdb's copy holds only in-frame clones and misses some; the assay was immunoSEQ multiplex PCR. This sample yields about 46,000 clones, of which 70% to 90% are seen a single time; 2% to 2.5% belongs to the top ten. Sample time point: baseline, week 1 (first vaccination visit). Treatment: pre-vaccination baseline after standard-of-care therapy.

The receptor was isolated from a middle-aged man with glioma. Sample: PBMCs, taken from a glioma patient treated with radiotherapy, temozolomide or both. The chain uses TRBV5-4 and TRBJ2-1; D perhaps matches TRBD1 (6 bases). CDR3 nucleotide sequence: TGTGCCAGCAGCTCCCTAGACAGGCTTTACAATGAGCAGTTCTTC. Residues: CASSSLDRLYNEQFF.